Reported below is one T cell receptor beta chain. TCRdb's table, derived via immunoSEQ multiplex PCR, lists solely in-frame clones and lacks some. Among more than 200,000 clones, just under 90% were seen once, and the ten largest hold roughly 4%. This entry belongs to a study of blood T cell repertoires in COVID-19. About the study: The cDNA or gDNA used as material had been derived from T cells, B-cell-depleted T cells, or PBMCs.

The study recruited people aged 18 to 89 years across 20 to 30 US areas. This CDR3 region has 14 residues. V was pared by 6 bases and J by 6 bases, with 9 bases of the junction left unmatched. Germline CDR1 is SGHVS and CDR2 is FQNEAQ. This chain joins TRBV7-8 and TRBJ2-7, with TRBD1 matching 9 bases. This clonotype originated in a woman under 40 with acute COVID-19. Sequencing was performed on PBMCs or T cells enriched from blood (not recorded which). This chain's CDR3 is CASRSGTGSIEQYF. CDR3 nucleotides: TGTGCCAGCAGATCCGGGACAGGGTCCATCGAGCAGTACTTC. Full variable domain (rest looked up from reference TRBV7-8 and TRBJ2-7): GAGVSQSPRYKVAKRGQDVALRCDPISGHVSLFWYQQALGQGPEFLTYFQNEAQLDKSGLPSDRFFAERPEGSVSTLKIQRTQQEDSAVYLCASRSGTGSIEQYFGPGTRLTVT.